The present T cell receptor beta chain was sequenced within a study of blood T cell repertoires in COVID-19. Study-wide context: Samples taken during acute and convalescent COVID-19 were collected in the United States, Italy and Spain. PBMCs, B-cell-depleted T cells, or T cells were the source of the cDNA or gDNA that made up the material.

Trimming cost V 0 bases and J 7 bases; bases outside gene matches: 5. Germline-derived CDR1 and CDR2 are GTSNPN and SVGIG (reference sequence). The CDR3 has 13 residues. In the original processing: Counts of nucleated cells, estimated from reference gene primer amplification, were obtained. Using immunoSEQ multiplex PCR, the repertoire was profiled, and TCRdb retains in-frame clones only, with some absent. D and trimming come from the DNA, and the V and J calls and clone size come from that table. The data hold some 120,000 clones, with over 75% observed a single time. The chain employs TRBV30 and TRBJ1-2, with TRBD1 matching 7 bases. Input material: peripheral blood. The receptor comes from a man older than 75 with active or convalescent COVID-19. As DNA, the CDR3 is TGTGCCTGGAGTGTCTCCCAGGGGGGTGGCTACACCTTC. Encoded protein: CAWSVSQGGGYTF.